This T cell receptor (beta chain) appears in the sequencing data of a study of cytomegalovirus exposure and HLA in healthy donors. As for this clone: The antigen remains undetermined.

With V trimmed by 0 bases and J by 1 base, 3 bases remained unmatched. This CDR3 is built from 16 residues. CDR1 and CDR2 (germline): SGHNT, YYREEE (reference sequence). PCR was performed using 60 Vbeta and 13 Jbeta primers. The data were produced by immunoSEQ multiplex PCR, yet TCRdb's version contains in-frame clones alone and is incomplete. The table for this sample gives about 160,000 clones. Findings of the study overall: The authors reported that TCR beta sequences could predict HLA-A and HLA-B alleles. These predictions were accurate for most subjects in the first cohort.

This TCR came from an older woman in good health and CMV-seronegative. Sequencing input: PBMCs. The V gene is TRBV5-4, the J gene TRBJ2-3; 9 bases are a match to TRBD2. CDR3 coding DNA: TGTGCCAGCAGCTTGGGATTAGCGGGGGGCACAGATACGCAGTATTTT. This translates into CASSLGLAGGTDTQYF.